The 10 T cell receptor beta chains below were found in one sample sequenced in a study of CD8+CD57+ T cells in acquired aplastic anemia. The TCR beta profiling, which covered VDJ combination and CDR3 sequence, was carried out using genomic DNA as the template. In TCRdb, the reads were re-called with MiXCR into one record per CDR3 protein. This table holds 62,000 or so distinct CDR3 sequences, roughly 50% found once. Sample: sorted CD4+, CD8+, or CD8+CD57+ T cells (not recorded which) from PBMCs. The receptors here all came from a human donor in good health, serving as a control.

The genes are TRBV2 and TRBJ1-6; 9 bases align to TRBD1. The V and J ends lost 3 bases and 9 bases, in that order; junction bases with no gene match: 3. Per germline, CDR1 SNHLY and CDR2 FYNNEI. This CDR3 spans 14 amino acids. Here the CDR3 reads CASSEETGGSPLHF. CDR3 coding DNA: TGTGCCAGCAGTGAGGAGACAGGGGGTTCACCCCTCCACTTT.

The table lists this clonotype with a few counts. A clone one base away is much larger, so this may be a read error. The rearrangement links TRBV20-1 to TRBJ2-1; D assignment may be TRBD1 or TRBD2 (5 bases each). CDR1 DFQATT and CDR2 SNEGSKA come from the germline V gene (reference sequence). The germline V and J ends were trimmed by 0 bases and 2 bases, with 20 bases remaining between them. The CDR3 loop spans 18 amino acids. The CDR3 DNA is TGCAGTGCTAGAGATCACGGGGCCCCTGGGGCTACCTACAATGAGCAGTTCTTC. It specifies CSARDHGAPGATYNEQFF.

The V call is TRBV20-1, the J call TRBJ2-7; 7 bases map to TRBD2. The germline V gene has CDR1 DFQATT and CDR2 SNEGSKA (reference sequence). V trimming: 3 bases; J trimming: 3 bases; junction bases outside the gene matches: 5. This CDR3 has 13 amino acids. CDR3 nucleotide sequence: TGCAGTGCTAGGAGCGGGGCTTACTACGAGCAGTACTTC. Translating it yields CSARSGAYYEQYF.

This clonotype was counted at least ten times. Sequence at one end of the junction differs from germline and may be a read error. J is TRBJ2-7 and V is TRBV12-3 or TRBV12-4; 10 positions match TRBD2. This CDR3 spans 14 amino acids. DNA of the CDR3: TGTGCCGGCAGTTTTCTAGCGGGAGTAGGTGAGCAGTACTTC. Its protein is CAGSFLAGVGEQYF.

V and J are TRBV2 and TRBJ2-1, with no clear D. Trimming took 7 bases from V and 3 from J, leaving 7 bases between them. Germline CDR1 SNHLY, CDR2 FYNNEI. This CDR3 has 12 residues. The CDR3 here is CASISGYNEQFF. CDR3 DNA: TGTGCCAGCATCTCCGGCTACAATGAGCAGTTCTTC. The whole variable domain, filled in from reference TRBV2 and TRBJ2-1, reads EPEVTQTPSHQVTQMGQEVILRCVPISNHLYFYWYRQILGQKVEFLVSFYNNEISEKSEIFDDQFSVERPDGSNFTLKIRSTKLEDSAMYFCASISGYNEQFFGPGTRLTVL.

The chain is built from TRBV7-8 and TRBJ2-5; 13 bases are a match to TRBD2. The CDR3 loop spans 16 amino acids. Germline V gene lookup returns CDR1 SGHVS and CDR2 FQNEAQ. J lost 3 bases, V lost 4 bases, and 5 bases had no gene match. In DNA form, the CDR3 reads TGTGCCAGCAGCTCAGGGGGACTAGCGGGAAAAGAGACCCAGTACTTC. Protein product: CASSSGGLAGKETQYF.

The chain couples TRBV25-1 to TRBJ2-7; the D gene is possibly TRBD1 (6 bases). Germline V gives CDR1 MGHDK, CDR2 SYGVNS. Trimming stripped 5 bases from V and 3 bases from J, with 11 bases between. The CDR3 runs 13 residues. The CDR3 DNA follows: TGTGCCAGCAGTCGGGACACTCGCTACGAGCAGTACTTC. The encoded protein is CASSRDTRYEQYF.

Ten or more counts support this clonotype. The rearrangement joins TRBV5-1 to TRBJ2-2; D uncertain. Germline-derived CDR1 and CDR2 are SGHRS and YFSETQ. The length of the CDR3 is 15 residues. V lost 0 bases and J 1 base, leaving 7 bases between the germline ends. The CDR3, as DNA: TGCGCCAGCAGCTTGGAACGGCTGAACACCGGGGAGCTGTTTTTT. This translates into CASSLERLNTGELFF. The entire variable domain, with the rest obtained from reference TRBV5-1 and TRBJ2-2, is as follows: KAGVTQTPRYLIKTRGQQVTLSCSPISGHRSVSWYQQTPGQGLQFLFEYFSETQRNKGNFPGRFSGRQFSNSRSEMNVSTLELGDSALYLCASSLERLNTGELFFGEGSRLTVL.

The gene calls are TRBV2 and TRBJ2-7; either TRBD1 or TRBD2 may fit D (5 bases each). The CDR3 is 15 residues long. Looked up from germline, CDR1 is SNHLY and CDR2 is FYNNEI. V lost 4 bases to trimming and J lost 2 bases, with 15 bases between them. As DNA, the CDR3 is TGTGCCAGCAGTGCGGGAAGGGACGCGGCCTACGAGCAGTACTTC. Its translation: CASSAGRDAAYEQYF.

V is TRBV29-1 and J is TRBJ1-2; D not certain. Trimming took off 6 bases at V and 6 bases at J, with 8 bases between the two ends. The length of the CDR3 is 10 residues. The germline V gene has CDR1 SQVTM and CDR2 ANQGSEA. The CDR3 spells CSVDGDGYTF. CDR3 coding DNA: TGCAGCGTCGACGGCGATGGCTACACCTTC.